Sequencing of this T cell receptor (beta chain) was carried out in a study of blood T cell repertoires in COVID-19. On the study more broadly: The origin of the acute and convalescent COVID-19 samples was the United States, Italy and Spain. PBMCs, B-cell-depleted T cells, or T cells provided the cDNA or gDNA that made up the material.

Per the original methods: Amplification with reference gene primers provided the estimates of nucleated cell counts. Some clones are missing from TCRdb's copy, which holds only in-frame ones; the method was immunoSEQ multiplex PCR. The V and J calls and clone size were taken over from that table, and D and trimming were inferred from the DNA. This table holds under 300,000 clones, around 90% found once. The sample holds one count of this clone. V lost 5 bases and J lost 2, with 13 bases in between. The length of the CDR3 is 13 residues. Germline CDR1 GTSNPN, CDR2 SVGIG (reference sequence). The sample comprised peripheral blood. The receptor was derived from a woman aged 40-49 years who had recovered from COVID-19. The J gene is TRBJ2-7, the V gene TRBV30, with D possibly TRBD1 on 5 matching bases. In nucleotides, the CDR3 is TGTGCCTGGGCGTGGGGCGGCACCTACGAGCAGTACTTC. Amino acids: CAWAWGGTYEQYF.